The present T cell receptor beta chain was sequenced within a study of blood T cell repertoires in COVID-19. About the study: Some COVID-19 samples were acute and others convalescent; all came from the United States, Italy and Spain. The cDNA or gDNA used as material had been derived from T cells, B-cell-depleted T cells, or PBMCs.

The CDR3 totals 15 residues, both ends included. This clone was seen a single time. No DNA is shown, since the ends of the CDR3 on it are uncertain; the CDR3 is the one TCRdb lists. Authors' methods: Researchers report that nucleated cell counts were estimated from reference gene primer amplification. Sequencing was performed with immunoSEQ multiplex PCR; in TCRdb, only in-frame clones are kept and a portion is missing. For V, J and clone size, that table is used; D and trimming come from the DNA. The data show 85,000 to 110,000 clones, 89% seen once. Sequenced input: peripheral blood. This receptor was obtained from a woman between 55 and 75 years old with acute or convalescent COVID-19. This rearrangement joins TRBV21-1 to TRBJ2-3; TRBD2, as called in the table, went unchecked against the DNA. TRBV21-1 is deemed a pseudogene. The CDR3 is CASSKVGGGTDTQYF.